The rows below give T cell receptor beta chains drawn from one sample of a study of Graves' ophthalmopathy and Graves' hyperthyroidism. TCRdb passed the multiplex PCR reads through MiXCR, listing each CDR3 protein once. The repertoire holds roughly 700,000 distinct CDR3 sequences, with approximately 40% as singletons. Specimen: peripheral blood. The receptors derive from an adult man with Graves' ophthalmopathy. The CDR3 runs from the conserved cysteine through the conserved F or W. Fields, in order: V gene, clone size, J gene, D gene, CDR3 protein, CDR3 DNA. D genes are given only for firm matches. Part of the rows lack a size; the others show once, few, many or a class for expanded clones.

>TRBV10-2|.|TRBJ2-5|.
CASSEAGQIQETQYF
TGCGCCAGCAGCGAAGCGGGACAAATCCAAGAGACCCAGTACTTC
>TRBV10-3|.|TRBJ2-7|.
CASSLSGGAINREQYF
TGTGCCAGCAGTTTGTCCGGAGGGGCGATTAATCGGGAGCAGTACTTC
>TRBV10-3|once|TRBJ1-1|.
CAISGGQNLLGTEAFF
TGTGCCATCAGTGGGGGGCAGAATCTCCTGGGCACTGAAGCTTTCTTT
>TRBV2|.|TRBJ2-7|.
CASSYGPRDSEQYF
TGTGCCAGCAGTTACGGACCTAGGGATTCCGAGCAGTACTTC
>TRBV5-5|.|TRBJ1-4|.
CASSGGTSNEKLFF
TGTGCCAGCAGCGGCGGGACTTCTAATGAAAAACTGTTTTTT
>TRBV7-2|once|TRBJ1-2|TRBD1
CASSLAMGTGVYGYTF
TGTGCCAGCAGCTTGGCAATGGGGACAGGTGTCTATGGCTACACCTTC
>TRBV15|many|TRBJ2-7|TRBD1
CATSRAGQGAEEQYF
TGTGCCACCAGCAGAGCCGGGCAGGGGGCGGAAGAGCAGTACTTC
>TRBV6-5|few|TRBJ2-6|TRBD2
CASNPGGSGANVLTF
TGTGCCAGCAACCCGGGGGGGTCTGGGGCCAACGTCCTGACTTTC
>TRBV7-9|.|TRBJ2-6|.
CASSSGRRSGANVLTF
TGTGCCAGCAGCTCTGGACGGCGCTCTGGGGCCAACGTCCTGACTTTC
>TRBV20-1|.|TRBJ1-5|TRBD1
CSAPRRDRPNQPQHF
TGCAGTGCTCCTCGAAGGGACAGGCCCAATCAGCCCCAGCATTTT
>TRBV12-3/TRBV12-4|few|TRBJ2-7|.
CASSFRGGNEQYF
TGTGCCAGCAGTTTCAGGGGCGGGAACGAGCAGTACTTC
>TRBV10-1|many|TRBJ2-7|.
CATPGRNDWSSYEQYF
TGCGCCACCCCGGGTAGGAACGACTGGAGCTCCTACGAGCAGTACTTC
>TRBV2|.|TRBJ2-3|.
CASEDPGGTDTQYF
TGTGCCAGCGAAGACCCAGGCGGCACAGATACGCAGTATTTT
>TRBV7-8|.|TRBJ2-5|.
CASSCLKTAAQETQYF
TGTGCCAGCAGTTGCCTTAAAACAGCCGCACAAGAGACCCAGTACTTC
>TRBV20-1|.|TRBJ2-5|.
CSASFRNQETQYF
TGCAGTGCTAGTTTCAGAAACCAAGAGACCCAGTACTTC
>TRBV10-3|many|TRBJ2-5|.
CAISDVLASAGAQYF
TGTGCCATCAGTGACGTGTTGGCCTCGGCGGGCGCCCAGTACTTC
>TRBV25-1|.|TRBJ2-5|TRBD2
CAISVGTSVWETQYF
TGTGCCATCAGTGTAGGGACTAGCGTGTGGGAGACCCAGTACTTC
>TRBV19|.|TRBJ2-2|TRBD2
CASSIVGTSTGELFF
TGTGCCAGTAGTATAGTTGGGACTAGCACCGGGGAGCTGTTTTTT
>TRBV6-6|few|TRBJ1-6|TRBD1
CASSYSGGQGITLLHF
TGTGCCAGCAGTTACTCCGGGGGACAGGGGATCACACTCCTCCACTTT
>TRBV25-1|.|TRBJ1-2|.
CASSEKGIYGYTF
TGTGCCAGCAGTGAAAAAGGGATCTATGGCTACACCTTC
>TRBV28|.|TRBJ2-7|TRBD2
CASSHPGTRVPYEQYF
TGTGCCAGCAGTCACCCCGGGACTAGGGTTCCCTACGAGCAGTACTTC
>TRBV20-1|.|TRBJ1-5|.
CSARQSLGGNQPQHF
TGCAGTGCTAGACAGTCCCTTGGCGGCAATCAGCCCCAGCATTTT
>TRBV14|once|TRBJ1-2|.
CASSLGRENYNYGYTF
TGTGCCAGCAGCTTAGGCAGGGAGAATTATAACTATGGCTACACCTTC
>TRBV11-1|.|TRBJ1-4|.
CASRGGAGGEKLFF
TGTGCCAGCAGGGGAGGGGCTGGAGGTGAAAAACTGTTTTTT
>TRBV10-2|.|TRBJ2-1|.
CASSESGPAYNEQFF
TGCGCCAGCAGTGAGTCGGGACCAGCGTACAATGAGCAGTTCTTC
>TRBV7-9|.|TRBJ1-5|TRBD1
CASSRTGATGIGNQPQHF
TGTGCCAGCAGCCGCACTGGAGCGACAGGGATAGGCAATCAGCCCCAGCATTTT
>TRBV7-2|.|TRBJ2-6|.
CASSTRFTGANVLTF
TGTGCCAGCAGCACCCGGTTTACTGGGGCCAACGTCCTGACTTTC
>TRBV7-8|few|TRBJ2-5|.
CASSFRSGETQYF
TGTGCCAGCAGCTTTCGAAGTGGGGAGACCCAGTACTTC
>TRBV2|.|TRBJ1-2|.
CASSYDRSGYGYTF
TGTGCCAGCAGTTATGACAGGTCGGGTTATGGCTACACCTTC
>TRBV6-5|few|TRBJ1-2|TRBD1
CASSAQGPTYGYTF
TGTGCCAGCAGTGCACAGGGGCCGACTTATGGCTACACCTTC
>TRBV10-2|few|TRBJ1-5|TRBD1
CASASADRGGGSNQPQHF
TGCGCCAGCGCCTCTGCGGACAGGGGAGGAGGCAGCAATCAGCCCCAGCATTTT
>TRBV11-2|.|TRBJ2-7|.
CASRLKGAYEQYF
TGTGCCAGCAGACTTAAGGGGGCCTACGAGCAGTACTTC
>TRBV7-3|.|TRBJ1-6|.
CASSRRMRGPINSPLHF
TGCGCCAGCAGCCGAAGAATGAGGGGCCCCATTAATTCACCCCTCCACTTT
>TRBV7-9|few|TRBJ2-7|TRBD1
CASSADRGRREQYF
TGTGCCAGCAGCGCCGACAGGGGGCGGCGCGAGCAGTACTTC
>TRBV12-3/TRBV12-4|many|TRBJ2-5|.
CASSPRTRGETQYF
TGTGCCAGCAGTCCGAGGACAAGGGGAGAGACCCAGTACTTC
>TRBV5-1|few|TRBJ1-6|.
CASSLVGEYNSPLHF
TGCGCCAGCAGCTTGGTAGGGGAATATAATTCACCCCTCCACTTT
>TRBV24-1|.|TRBJ1-5|.
CASSWGARGNQPQHF
TGTGCCAGCAGTTGGGGGGCGCGCGGCAATCAGCCCCAGCATTTT
>TRBV20-1|.|TRBJ2-1|.
CSAKTGDFYHEQFF
TGCAGTGCCAAGACTGGGGACTTTTACCATGAGCAGTTCTTC
>TRBV6-5|many|TRBJ1-1|.
CASSLRRLNTEAFF
TGTGCCAGCAGCCTACGCCGGTTGAACACTGAAGCTTTCTTT
>TRBV7-6|many|TRBJ1-6|.
CASSLSPPRGGNSPLHF
TGTGCCAGCAGCTTGTCCCCTCCCAGGGGTGGAAATTCACCCCTCCACTTT
>TRBV28|once|TRBJ2-7|.
CASSLTGTTIPEQYF
TGTGCCAGCAGTCTTACCGGGACAACTATCCCCGAGCAGTACTTC
>TRBV7-9|many|TRBJ1-1|TRBD1
CASSPWTGVGRNTEAFF
TGTGCCAGCAGCCCCTGGACAGGGGTTGGGCGGAACACTGAAGCTTTCTTT
>TRBV2|few|TRBJ1-6|.
CASSLVGGGGSPLHF
TGTGCCAGCAGTTTGGTGGGGGGCGGCGGTTCACCCCTCCACTTT
>TRBV19|few|TRBJ1-5|.
CASSGQIGNQPQHF
TGTGCCAGTAGTGGACAGATAGGCAATCAGCCCCAGCATTTT
>TRBV10-2|many|TRBJ2-5|TRBD2
CASKWRGGQETQYF
TGCGCCAGCAAATGGCGGGGGGGCCAAGAGACCCAGTACTTC
>TRBV7-9|many|TRBJ2-7|TRBD1
CASSDREREQYF
TGTGCCAGCAGCGACAGGGAGAGAGAGCAGTACTTC
>TRBV2|many|TRBJ2-7|.
CASREDRSLAYEQYF
TGTGCCAGCAGGGAGGACAGAAGCCTCGCCTACGAGCAGTACTTC
>TRBV11-2|many|TRBJ1-6|.
CASSLRAGSPLHF
TGTGCCAGCAGCTTACGGGCAGGTTCACCCCTCCACTTT
>TRBV29-1|.|TRBJ1-2|TRBD1
CSLEGQGSYGYTF
TGCAGCTTGGAGGGACAGGGGAGCTATGGCTACACCTTC